The entry below describes one T cell receptor (beta chain). With sequencing, the targeted depth ranged from 1 in 200,000 to 1 in 1 million T cells. This table comes from immunoSEQ multiplex PCR, and its TCRdb copy is limited to in-frame clones, with some not included. The sample has around 250,000 clones; around 70% are singletons. The data originate from a study of cytotoxic CD8 clonotypes in ibrutinib-treated CLL. Whole-study context: Across the patients, about a dozen were relapsed/refractory, some 14 treatment-naive and fewer than 18 IGHV unmutated.

The CDR3 runs 13 residues. V dropped 1 base and J dropped 4 bases, with 7 bases sitting between them. Germline values: CDR1 SGHAT, CDR2 FQDESV (reference sequence). The TCR comes from a human donor with chronic lymphocytic leukemia. The sequencing used PBMCs, collected after 24 months of ibrutinib treatment. The chain joins TRBV11-1 to TRBJ2-5; D perhaps matches TRBD1 (6 bases). The CDR3 DNA reads TGTGCCAGCAGCTTAGGGGGGCCAGAGACCCAGTACTTC. It codes for CASSLGGPETQYF.